The 20 T cell receptor beta chains reported below all come from one sample, sequenced in a study of T-cell reconstitution after alpha-beta-depleted transplantation in children. TCRbeta library construction was performed incorporating unique molecular identifiers. In TCRdb, the PCR reads were re-called with MiXCR into one record per CDR3 protein. Of hundreds of thousands of distinct CDR3 sequences in the sample, over 10% were seen once. The starting material was PBMCs, mostly from graft donor cells, obtained 360 days after TCRalphabeta/CD19-depleted stem cell transplant. These receptors all stem from a male patient under 18 who had a stem cell transplant for acute myeloid leukemia, so the T cells may come from the graft donor.

This clonotype appeared a few times. V is TRBV20-1 and J is TRBJ2-1; no reliable D call. The germline V gene has CDR1 DFQATT and CDR2 SNEGSKA (reference sequence). V dropped 3 bases and J dropped 5 bases, with 17 bases sitting between them. The CDR3 length is 15 residues. The CDR3: CSASGLVRLNNEQFF. The CDR3 DNA reads as TGCAGTGCTAGTGGATTGGTCCGGTTGAACAATGAGCAGTTCTTC.

This clonotype has at least ten counts. The genes are TRBV20-1 and TRBJ2-1; 7 bases fit TRBD1. The CDR3 is 14 amino acids. In germline, CDR1 is DFQATT, CDR2 SNEGSKA (reference sequence). With V trimmed by 2 bases and J by 3 bases, 4 bases remained unmatched. CDR3 bases: TGCAGTGCTAGAAAGGACAGGATCTACAATGAGCAGTTCTTC. Translating it yields CSARKDRIYNEQFF.

This rearrangement joins TRBV28 to TRBJ2-7, with 7 positions matching TRBD2. CDR3 length: 14 residues. With 7 bases clipped from V and 4 bases from J, the junction kept 10 bases outside the gene matches. Per germline, CDR1 MDHEN and CDR2 SYDVKM. The CDR3 sequence: CASTTGGGLYEQYF. The CDR3 DNA follows: TGTGCCAGCACCACGGGGGGAGGTCTTTACGAGCAGTACTTC.

This clonotype was found a few times. The chain carries TRBV7-6 and TRBJ2-3, with a tentative D call TRBD1 (7 bases). Trimming stripped 0 bases from V and 4 bases from J, with 17 bases between. Germline V CDR1 and CDR2: SGHVS, FNYEAQ. The CDR3 covers 17 residues. The CDR3 coding sequence is TGTGCCAGCAGCTTAGCGAGACAGGGAGGAGCTGCAGATACGCAGTATTTT. It codes for CASSLARQGGAADTQYF. Based on the CDR3 plus reference TRBV7-6 and TRBJ2-3, the full variable domain is GAGVSQSPRYKVTKRGQDVALRCDPISGHVSLYWYRQALGQGPEFLTYFNYEAQQDKSGLPNDRFSAERPEGSISTLTIQRTEQRDSAMYRCASSLARQGGAADTQYFGPGTRLTVL.

This sequence joins TRBV12-3 or TRBV12-4 and TRBJ2-7; no firm D call. Trimming pared 3 bases from V and 2 bases from J, leaving 8 bases between. The CDR3 runs to 13 residues. CDR3 in amino acids: CASSLFRTYEQYF. The CDR3 DNA sequence: TGTGCCAGCAGTTTGTTCAGAACCTACGAGCAGTACTTC.

In this sample, this clonotype turned up many times. J is TRBJ2-5 and V is TRBV28; possibly TRBD1 or TRBD2 for D (6 bases each). Germline CDR1 reads MDHEN; CDR2 reads SYDVKM. The CDR3 length is 16 residues. The V end lost 9 bases, the J end lost 5 bases, and 25 bases lay between the germline ends. For the CDR3, the DNA is TGTGCCAGTCAGCCTTCCGGGCGCGGAGGGGGGGAGACCCAGTACTTC. This codes for CASQPSGRGGGETQYF.

The gene calls are TRBV20-1 and TRBJ2-5; TRBD2 aligns across 10 bases. The V gene's germline CDR1 is DFQATT and CDR2 SNEGSKA (reference sequence). V was clipped by 6 bases and J by 5 bases; unmatched bases: 18. This CDR3 has 17 residues. CDR3 in DNA: TGCAGTGCCGTTAGGACCCCTAGCGGGAGACTCGGGGAGACCCAGTACTTC. Residues: CSAVRTPSGRLGETQYF.

The genes are TRBV5-1 and TRBJ1-1; no clear D gene. V lost 1 base and J lost 4, with 20 bases in between. This CDR3 spans 17 amino acids. Germline V gene data show CDR1 as SGHRS and CDR2 as YFSETQ. This CDR3 reads CASSLWDMTLSSTEAFF. CDR3 DNA: TGCGCCAGCAGCTTGTGGGATATGACCTTAAGTAGCACTGAAGCTTTCTTT.

The genes are TRBV29-1 and TRBJ2-1; no clear D. Trimming removed 7 bases from V and 8 bases from J, with 9 bases in between. The CDR3 runs to 10 residues. Germline V gene sequence: CDR1 SQVTM, CDR2 ANQGSEA. In DNA, the CDR3 is TGCAGCGCCCGAACGGATGAGCAGTTCTTC. This codes for CSARTDEQFF.

This clonotype was seen a few times. The chain recombines TRBV7-9 with TRBJ2-5; no reliable D call. Germline V gene sequence: CDR1 SEHNR, CDR2 FQNEAQ (reference sequence). The CDR3 loop spans 15 amino acids. V was trimmed by 5 bases and J by 4 bases, leaving 17 bases between them. The CDR3 sequence: CASSRTPGLGETQYF. CDR3 nucleotides: TGTGCCAGCAGCCGAACCCCCGGGCTTGGAGAGACCCAGTACTTC.

This clonotype occurred a few times. The V call is TRBV20-1, the J call TRBJ1-3; D gene unclear. Germline values: CDR1 DFQATT, CDR2 SNEGSKA (reference sequence). The CDR3 consists of 15 residues. V lost 5 bases to trimming and J lost 0 bases, with 14 bases between them. The CDR3: CSASRFGLSGNTIYF. The CDR3 bases are TGCAGTGCTTCCCGCTTCGGGCTCTCTGGAAACACCATATATTTT.

This chain connects TRBV4-2 to TRBJ2-7, with D possibly matching TRBD1 (5 bases). CDR3 size: 15 residues. Germline CDR1 is LGHNA and CDR2 is YNFKEQ. Deletions cut 2 bases from V and 1 base from J, with 12 bases between. Here the CDR3 DNA reads TGTGCCAGCAGCCAACAGAGGACACTGTCCTACGAGCAGTACTTC. Translated: CASSQQRTLSYEQYF.

Only a few counts were recorded for this clonotype. The rearrangement links TRBV12-3 or TRBV12-4 to TRBJ2-7, with TRBD2 matching over 12 bases. The CDR3 extends over 16 amino acids. Trimming cost V 4 bases and J 6 bases; bases outside gene matches: 10. CDR3 in amino acids: CASSSETTSGRIEQYF. CDR3 DNA: TGTGCCAGCAGTTCCGAGACGACTAGCGGGAGAATCGAGCAGTACTTC.

The J gene is TRBJ1-2, the V gene TRBV9; perhaps TRBD1 as D (6 bases). CDR1 is SGDLS and CDR2 is YYNGEE in the germline V gene. The CDR3 is 13 residues long. Between the trimmed V and J ends, which lost 3 bases and 4 bases, there was a span of 10 bases. The DNA of the CDR3 is TGTGCCAGCAGCGCTACAGGGACCTATGGCTACACCTTC. It yields the protein CASSATGTYGYTF.

This chain connects TRBV5-1 to TRBJ2-2; no clear D gene. V lost 0 bases and J lost 3, with 15 bases in between. Germline CDR1 reads SGHRS; CDR2 reads YFSETQ. The CDR3 is 17 amino acids. This CDR3 is CASSLGWALLHTGELFF. The CDR3 DNA reads as TGCGCCAGCAGCTTGGGATGGGCCCTCCTACACACCGGGGAGCTGTTTTTT.

This clonotype has a handful of counts. One end of the junction does not line up with germline, which may come from a read error. The chain carries TRBV2 and TRBJ2-5; unclear D gene. Germline V lookup: CDR1 SNHLY, CDR2 FYNNEI. This CDR3 has 11 residues. The CDR3 spells CASSDHETQYF. For the CDR3, the DNA is TGTGCCAGCAGCGACCATGAGACCCAGTACTTC.

The CDR3 nucleotides read TGTGCCAGCAGTGTCGGGAGGGCCACGTCCTACGAGCAGTACTTC. Protein product: CASSVGRATSYEQYF. The chain recombines TRBV6-1 with TRBJ2-7; TRBD2 matches 8 bases. The V segment lost 4 bases and the J segment 1 base; nucleotides outside the gene matches: 6. CDR1 MNHNS and CDR2 SASEGT come from the germline V gene. The CDR3 is 15 amino acids.

This rearrangement joins TRBV20-1 to TRBJ2-2; the D is unclear. Germline assignment: CDR1 DFQATT and CDR2 SNEGSKA (reference sequence). CDR3 length equals 14 residues. Trimming pared 3 bases from V and 3 bases from J, leaving 11 bases between. In nucleotides, the CDR3 is TGCAGTGCTAGGGTCCTTAAGGACACCGGGGAGCTGTTTTTT. Encoded protein: CSARVLKDTGELFF.

A few counts support this clonotype. V and J are TRBV7-6 and TRBJ2-5, with no clear D. This CDR3 has 14 amino acids. CDR1 and CDR2 (germline): SGHVS, FNYEAQ. Trimming left V 4 bases short and J 1 base short, with 10 bases between. CDR3 nucleotides: TGTGCCAGCAGCTCGGCAGCACCCCAAGAGACCCAGTACTTC. Protein sequence: CASSSAAPQETQYF.

On this clonotype: Since no conserved phenylalanine or tryptophan closes the CDR3, a read error is the likely cause. V usage is TRBV20-1 and J usage is TRBJ2-3, with 10 nucleotides matching TRBD2. The CDR3 loop spans 15 amino acids. In germline, CDR1 is DFQATT, CDR2 SNEGSKA (reference sequence). J was trimmed by 0 bases and V by 5 bases; bases with no gene match: 5. The CDR3 loop reads CSAGETSGSTDTQYV. CDR3 sequence (DNA): TGCAGTGCTGGGGAGACTAGCGGGAGCACAGATACGCAGTATGTT.